A single sample gave rise to the 27 T cell receptor beta chains below, sequenced in a study of regulatory T cells in long-lasting Graves disease. Arm-PCR with iRepertoire HTBI primers amplified the CDR3 regions for these TCR beta libraries. Via MiXCR, TCRdb re-called the multiplex PCR reads, giving one row per CDR3 protein. The table lists almost 350,000 distinct CDR3 sequences, 15% to 20% of them singletons, with about 29% in the top ten. The time point: persistent/refractory GD, antithyroid drugs over 5 years with positive TRAb. RNA from PBMCs was the source of the TCR library. The sequences come from peripheral blood mononuclear cells (PBMCs), collected when the disease was refractory, from a patient treated with antithyroid drugs. These receptors were taken from a female donor with Graves disease.

The sample holds a few counts of this clonotype. This chain joins TRBV19 and TRBJ1-1, with no clear D. The CDR3 consists of 14 residues. Looked up from germline, CDR1 is LNHDA and CDR2 is SQIVND (reference sequence). V was pared by 2 bases and J by 4 bases, with 11 bases between. The CDR3 nucleotides read TGTGCCAGTAGTATAAAGGGAGTTGTCACTGAAGCTTTCTTT. Translated: CASSIKGVVTEAFF.

This clonotype showed up many times. The chain couples TRBV6-2 or TRBV6-3 to TRBJ1-1, with D perhaps matching TRBD1 (5 bases). Germline CDR1 is MNHEY and CDR2 is SVGEGT. The CDR3 is 14 amino acids. Trimming stripped 5 bases from V and 1 base from J, with 11 bases between. The CDR3 region is CASSEHQGNTEAFF. Written as DNA, the CDR3 is TGTGCCAGCAGTGAACATCAGGGGAACACTGAAGCTTTCTTT.

In this sample, this clonotype turned up many times. In DNA, the CDR3 is TGTGCCAGCAGTTTTCACCGGGACTATGGCTACACCTTC. This encodes CASSFHRDYGYTF. The rearrangement uses TRBV11-2 and TRBJ1-2; unclear D gene. CDR3 length: 13 amino acids. CDR1 is SGHAT, CDR2 FQNNGV, per germline. Trimming stripped 6 bases from V and 3 bases from J, with 11 bases between.

This clonotype turned up a few times. V is TRBV6-2 or TRBV6-3 and J is TRBJ2-5; D call uncertain. The CDR3 has 14 residues. Germline loops: CDR1 MNHEY, CDR2 SVGEGT. Trimming left V 0 bases short and J 2 bases short, with 7 bases between. The CDR3 region has the DNA TGTGCCAGCAGTTACTCGCTTCAACAAGAGACCCAGTACTTC. Translated, it gives CASSYSLQQETQYF.

This clonotype was recorded at least ten times. V gene TRBV12-3 or TRBV12-4 combines with J gene TRBJ1-4; D perhaps matches TRBD1 (5 bases). This CDR3 has 15 residues. The V end was cut by 1 base, the J end by 7 bases, with 13 bases between. CDR3 amino acids: CASSLGTSGGEKLFF. The CDR3 DNA sequence: TGTGCCAGCAGTTTAGGGACCAGCGGGGGTGAAAAACTGTTTTTT.

The V and J genes are TRBV6-1 and TRBJ1-4; D is uncertain. The CDR3 is 15 residues long. CDR1 is MNHNS and CDR2 is SASEGT in the germline V gene. The ends were cut back, 6 bases at V and 7 bases at J, with 18 bases in the middle. The CDR3 protein is CASRSDWALGEKLFF. The CDR3 nucleotides read TGTGCCAGCAGGTCCGACTGGGCCCTCGGTGAAAAACTGTTTTTT.

This clonotype was detected ten times or more. The V gene is TRBV6-1, the J gene TRBJ2-5, with 7 bases fitting TRBD2. CDR1 MNHNS and CDR2 SASEGT come from the germline V gene. This CDR3 spans 16 amino acids. With 6 bases clipped from V and 3 bases from J, the junction kept 13 bases outside the gene matches. The CDR3 DNA sequence: TGTGCCAGCAGCATAAGCGGGGCCTTTCGAAAAGAGACCCAGTACTTC. It encodes CASSISGAFRKETQYF.

This clonotype appeared many times. The V gene is TRBV2, the J gene TRBJ2-5; D tentatively fits TRBD1 or TRBD2 (5 bases each). Germline CDR1 SNHLY, CDR2 FYNNEI. This CDR3 region has 13 residues. Trimming stripped 8 bases from V and 0 bases from J, with 10 bases between. CDR3 sequence: CASRGRNQETQYF. The DNA of the CDR3 is TGTGCCAGCCGGGGCCGGAACCAAGAGACCCAGTACTTC. Together with reference TRBV2 and TRBJ2-5, the CDR3 gives the full variable domain: EPEVTQTPSHQVTQMGQEVILRCVPISNHLYFYWYRQILGQKVEFLVSFYNNEISEKSEIFDDQFSVERPDGSNFTLKIRSTKLEDSAMYFCASRGRNQETQYFGPGTRLLVL.

This clonotype was observed many times. The chain employs TRBV7-8 and TRBJ2-7, with 7 bases matching TRBD2. Germline values: CDR1 SGHVS, CDR2 FQNEAQ. The V segment lost 6 bases and the J segment 2 bases; nucleotides outside the gene matches: 13. The CDR3 extends over 16 amino acids. The CDR3 coding sequence is TGTGCCAGCAGTTATGCACCAGCGGGGTCCCCCTACGAGCAGTACTTC. Translated: CASSYAPAGSPYEQYF.

This clonotype was seen ten or more times. The CDR3 reads CASSPISSSQPQHF. In nucleotides, the CDR3 is TGTGCCAGCAGTCCCATCTCCAGCAGCCAGCCCCAGCATTTT. The chain recombines TRBV27 with TRBJ1-5; no reliable D call. The CDR3 has 14 amino acids. V was cut by 5 bases and J by 7 bases, with 15 bases left in between. The germline V gene encodes CDR1 MNHEY and CDR2 SMNVEV (reference sequence).

The genes are TRBV7-9 and TRBJ2-7; D gene ambiguous. CDR1 is SEHNR and CDR2 is FQNEAQ in the germline V gene (reference sequence). With 11 bases removed from V and 3 bases from J, the gap between germline ends came to 17 bases. This CDR3 has 13 amino acids. In DNA, the CDR3 is TGTGCCCCCCCCCGAGGAGTTGACTACGAGCAGTACTTC. Translation: CAPPRGVDYEQYF.

In its sample, this clonotype was seen many times. V usage is TRBV27 and J usage is TRBJ2-5, with D unresolved. Per the germline V gene, CDR1 is MNHEY and CDR2 is SMNVEV (reference sequence). V dropped 3 bases and J dropped 5 bases, with 19 bases sitting between them. This CDR3 has 16 residues. The CDR3 reads CASSLNFLRVRETQYF. CDR3 bases: TGTGCCAGCAGTTTGAACTTTTTAAGGGTCCGGGAGACCCAGTACTTC.

This clonotype was picked up many times. This chain connects TRBV28 to TRBJ1-4; perhaps TRBD1 as D (5 bases). This CDR3 is 17 amino acids long. Trimming took 0 bases from V and 2 from J, leaving 13 bases between them. Per the germline V gene, CDR1 is MDHEN and CDR2 is SYDVKM. The CDR3 DNA follows: TGTGCCAGCAGTTTATGGCAGGGAGGAGGTACTAATGAAAAACTGTTTTTT. This translates into CASSLWQGGGTNEKLFF.

As regards this clonotype: A much larger clone differs from this one at a single base, so this may be a read error. The V gene is TRBV7-2, the J gene TRBJ1-1; no clear D. This CDR3 has 12 amino acids. Germline values: CDR1 SGHTA, CDR2 FQGNSA. The CDR3 DNA reads TGTGCCAGCAGCTTCACTAACACTGGAGCTTTCTTT. This translates into CASSFTNTGAFF.

The chain combines TRBV7-6 with TRBJ2-7; a weak D match, TRBD1 (5 bases). This CDR3 region has 16 residues. In germline, CDR1 is SGHVS, CDR2 FNYEAQ. The V gene lost 5 bases and the J gene lost 7 bases, with 24 bases spanning the gap. The CDR3 protein is CASSQGPQELGLEQYF. CDR3 DNA sequence: TGTGCCAGCAGCCAGGGCCCCCAGGAGCTAGGATTGGAGCAGTACTTC.

This clonotype has just a few counts. The chain has TRBV12-3 or TRBV12-4 and TRBJ2-4, with D tentatively TRBD2 (6 bases). Between the trimmed V and J ends, which lost 6 bases and 1 base, there was a span of 19 bases. There are 17 residues in the CDR3. CDR3 in DNA: TGTGCCAGCAGCCCGGTGGCGGGAAGGGGTGCCAAAAACATTCAGTACTTC. It specifies CASSPVAGRGAKNIQYF.

The table lists this clonotype with many counts. The chain has TRBV24-1 and TRBJ1-1; D may be TRBD1 (5 bases). Between the trimmed V and J ends, which lost 8 bases and 1 base, there was a span of 13 bases. This CDR3 contains 14 residues. CDR1 and CDR2 (germline): KGHDR, SFDVKD. Here the CDR3 DNA reads TGTGCCACCACGTACTCGACAGAGAACACTGAAGCTTTCTTT. Translating gives CATTYSTENTEAFF.

Worth noting for this clonotype: Its ends do not fully match the called genes, so a read error is possible. J is TRBJ2-7 and V is TRBV7-7; the D is unclear. This CDR3 is built from 14 residues. Per germline, CDR1 SSHAT and CDR2 FNYEAQ (reference sequence). The CDR3 reads CASSPTDISYEQYF. The CDR3 DNA reads TGTGCTAGCAGCCCGACTGACATTTCCTACGAGCAGTACTTC.

The chain is built from TRBV20-1 and TRBJ2-5; the D gene is possibly TRBD1 (6 bases). The germline CDR1 and CDR2 sequences are DFQATT and SNEGSKA (reference sequence). There are 14 residues in the CDR3. With 0 bases removed from V and 5 bases from J, the gap between germline ends came to 13 bases. CDR3 region: CSARDGGRRETQYF. CDR3 nucleotide sequence: TGCAGTGCTAGAGATGGGGGCAGGCGGGAGACCCAGTACTTC.

The V and J genes are TRBV29-1 and TRBJ1-1, with TRBD1 as a possible D gene (5 bases). V was clipped by 4 bases and J by 5 bases, with 11 bases between them. CDR1 is SQVTM and CDR2 is ANQGSEA in the germline V gene. The CDR3 sequence is 12 residues long. The CDR3 region has the DNA TGCAGCGTTGGGGGGTTATCGACTGAAGCTTTCTTT. Its translation is CSVGGLSTEAFF.

The rearrangement links TRBV12-3 or TRBV12-4 to TRBJ2-2; D unclear. Trimming removed 10 bases at V and 0 bases at J, with 12 bases between. This CDR3 contains 14 residues. The CDR3 sequence: CATPRRTNTGELFF. DNA for the CDR3: TGTGCCACCCCTAGGCGGACGAACACCGGGGAGCTGTTTTTT.

The sample holds a few counts of this clonotype. The chain links TRBV28 to TRBJ2-1, with 9 positions matching TRBD2. The V and J ends lost 4 bases and 3 bases, in that order; junction bases with no gene match: 7. The V gene's germline CDR1 is MDHEN and CDR2 SYDVKM. The CDR3 has 16 residues. This CDR3 is CASSSVFSGGYNEQFF. In nucleotides, the CDR3 is TGTGCCAGCAGTTCGGTTTTTAGCGGGGGCTACAATGAGCAGTTCTTC.

J is TRBJ1-6 and V is TRBV30; 8 bases agree with TRBD1. Germline V gene data show CDR1 as GTSNPN and CDR2 as SVGIG (reference sequence). V was pared by 4 bases and J by 7 bases, with 3 bases of the junction left unmatched. This CDR3 has 13 amino acids. CDR3 region: CAWNGQGNSPLHF. CDR3 DNA: TGTGCCTGGAACGGACAGGGAAATTCACCCCTCCACTTT.

This CDR3 reads CASRPGQGYQPQHF. Written as DNA, the CDR3 is TGTGCCAGTAGGCCGGGACAGGGATACCAGCCCCAGCATTTT. This sequence joins TRBV19 and TRBJ1-5, with 9 bases matching TRBD1. J was trimmed by 7 bases and V by 6 bases; bases with no gene match: 7. CDR1 and CDR2 (germline): LNHDA, SQIVND (reference sequence). The CDR3 length is 14 residues.

This clonotype was seen a few times. The J gene is TRBJ1-5, the V gene TRBV20-1; 7 positions match TRBD1. The CDR3 runs 13 residues. Germline loops: CDR1 DFQATT, CDR2 SNEGSKA (reference sequence). Trimming removed 3 bases from V and 7 bases from J; junction bases left unmatched: 6. The CDR3 DNA sequence: TGCAGTGCTAGTAGAGGGGGCGACCAGCCCCAGCATTTT. The encoded protein is CSASRGGDQPQHF.

This clonotype was counted many times. The chain joins TRBV2 to TRBJ2-7; 10 bases are shared with TRBD1. Trimming removed 0 bases from V and 6 bases from J; junction bases left unmatched: 8. The CDR3 runs 16 residues. Germline V gene lookup returns CDR1 SNHLY and CDR2 FYNNEI. The CDR3 DNA sequence: TGTGCCAGCAGTGAAGCGCAGGGGACAGGGGTCGGCGAGCAGTACTTC. As protein: CASSEAQGTGVGEQYF. The variable domain in full, completed from reference TRBV2 and TRBJ2-7, reads EPEVTQTPSHQVTQMGQEVILRCVPISNHLYFYWYRQILGQKVEFLVSFYNNEISEKSEIFDDQFSVERPDGSNFTLKIRSTKLEDSAMYFCASSEAQGTGVGEQYFGPGTRLTVT.

The J gene is TRBJ1-2, the V gene TRBV29-1; 7 bases agree with TRBD1. CDR3 length: 15 residues. Germline V gives CDR1 SQVTM, CDR2 ANQGSEA. The V gene end was trimmed by 1 base and the J gene end by 1 base; junction bases not matched to a gene: 6. The CDR3 DNA reads as TGCAGCGTTGAAGTTCTAGGGGGCCATAACTATGGCTACACCTTC. It yields the protein CSVEVLGGHNYGYTF.